This T cell receptor beta chain was documented in a study of CD8+ T cells in alopecia areata. Regarding treatment: oral pan-JAK inhibitor, 5-10 mg twice daily. PBMCs provided sorted CD4+ and CD8+ T cells. This clone was recorded a few times. Its antigen is undetermined. Trimming stripped 5 bases from V and 8 bases from J, with 15 bases between. This CDR3 is 14 amino acids long. The germline gives CDR1 SEHNR, CDR2 FQNEAQ (reference sequence). Points from the study as a whole: Tofacitinib delivered significant drops in scalp clonality and in expanded CD8+ clones among the top 100. Higher clonality than in normal scalp was seen in lesional scalp, especially alopecia totalis/universalis. The study found that many expanded lesional clones persisted in scalp and blood during tofacitinib.

Following RNA extraction, reverse transcription yielded cDNA that acted as the sequencing template. Sequenced by immunoSEQ multiplex PCR; TCRdb stores in-frame clones only, minus some. Found here are some 200,000 clones, 50% to 60% of them singletons; the top ten hold over 3%. The rearrangement links TRBV7-9 to TRBJ1-4; D is perhaps TRBD1 (6 bases). Sequences were derived from CD4+ T cells sorted from blood, sampled at week 4, from a patient treated with tofacitinib. This TCR came from a human donor with alopecia areata. This CDR3 is CASSKNTGGEKLFF. CDR3 bases: TGTGCCAGCAGCAAAAACACCGGGGGCGAAAAACTGTTTTTT.